These T cell receptor beta chains were read from a single sample in a study of blood T cells in healthy people across ages. TCRdb itself ran the 5' RACE reads through MiXCR, one entry per CDR3 protein. This table has 1.5 million to 2 million distinct CDR3 sequences, 28% appearing once. The sequencing input was blood. These receptors came from a woman aged 25 to 39 in good health. CDR3s include the opening cysteine and the closing phenylalanine or tryptophan. A D gene is named only where the DNA matches it firmly. Only part of the rows carry a size: once, few, many, or a class if the clone is expanded.

V: TRBV29-1; J: TRBJ2-3; size: many; D: NA; DNA: TGCAGCGTTTTCGGGAGTACAGATACGCAGTATTTT; CDR3: CSVFGSTDTQYF
V: TRBV20-1; J: TRBJ2-1; size: many; D: TRBD2; DNA: TGCAGTGCATTTAGCGGGAGGGCCAACAATGAGCAGTTCTTC; CDR3: CSAFSGRANNEQFF
V: TRBV6-4; J: TRBJ2-1; size: many; D: NA; DNA: TGTGGAGTGGCTTCCTACAATGAGCAGTTCTTC; CDR3: CGVASYNEQFF
V: TRBV7-9; J: TRBJ2-5; size: NA; D: NA; DNA: TGTGCCAGCGCGCCGGGATCGGAGACCCAGTACTTC; CDR3: CASAPGSETQYF
V: TRBV7-2; J: TRBJ2-3; size: few; D: TRBD2; DNA: TGTGCCAGCAGCCCAAGGACTAGCTCTGGAGATACGCAGTATTTT; CDR3: CASSPRTSSGDTQYF
V: TRBV7-8; J: TRBJ1-4; size: NA; D: NA; DNA: TGTGCCAGCAGCCCCCCCAGGGAAGCTAATGAAAAACTGTTTTTT; CDR3: CASSPPREANEKLFF
V: TRBV3-1; J: TRBJ1-2; size: few; D: NA; DNA: TGTGCCAGCAAGGGTGGACAGAGCTATGGCTACACCTTC; CDR3: CASKGGQSYGYTF
V: TRBV5-6; J: TRBJ2-1; size: NA; D: TRBD2; DNA: TGTGCCAGCAGCATAGAACTAGCGGTATATGAGCAGTTCTTC; CDR3: CASSIELAVYEQFF
V: TRBV20-1; J: TRBJ1-1; size: NA; D: NA; DNA: TGCAGTGCTAGCCCACAGGACTTTAACACTGAAGCTTTCTTT; CDR3: CSASPQDFNTEAFF
V: TRBV2; J: TRBJ1-1; size: NA; D: NA; DNA: TGTGCCAGCAGTGAAGCGCTTCGTGGAAGAGCTTTCTTT; CDR3: CASSEALRGRAFF
V: TRBV5-6; J: TRBJ1-2; size: few; D: TRBD1; DNA: TGTGCCAGCAGCTTAGACATCAGGGGGCGAGGCTACACCTTC; CDR3: CASSLDIRGRGYTF
V: TRBV30; J: TRBJ2-4; size: few; D: NA; DNA: TGTGCCTGGACCACCAAAAACATTCAGTACTTC; CDR3: CAWTTKNIQYF
V: TRBV12-3/TRBV12-4; J: TRBJ1-2; size: NA; D: TRBD1; DNA: TGTGCCAGCAGTTGGGGACAGGGGGCTGGTGGCTACACCTTC; CDR3: CASSWGQGAGGYTF
V: TRBV2; J: TRBJ2-3; size: NA; D: NA; DNA: TGTGCCAGCGTGGGGGGCTCAGATACGCAGTATTTT; CDR3: CASVGGSDTQYF
V: TRBV7-6; J: TRBJ2-7; size: many; D: NA; DNA: TGTGCCAGCAGCCCAAGCAGTGGGAACGAGCAGTACTTC; CDR3: CASSPSSGNEQYF
V: TRBV29-1; J: TRBJ2-1; size: few; D: TRBD1; DNA: TGCAGCGTTGAGGGGACAGGGGGCGGTCGCTCCTACAATGAGCAGTTCTTC; CDR3: CSVEGTGGGRSYNEQFF
V: TRBV3-1; J: TRBJ2-1; size: few; D: TRBD2; DNA: TGTGCCAGCAGCCAAGGTCGGGACTACTCCTACAATGAGCAGTTCTTC; CDR3: CASSQGRDYSYNEQFF
V: TRBV7-2; J: TRBJ2-3; size: few; D: TRBD2; DNA: TGTGCCAGCAGCTTGTCGGCTAGCGGCAAGAAGGGAGATACGCAGTATTTT; CDR3: CASSLSASGKKGDTQYF
V: TRBV12-3/TRBV12-4; J: TRBJ2-5; size: NA; D: NA; DNA: TGTGCCAGCAGCCCGCCGGAAGGGGAGACCCTGTACTTC; CDR3: CASSPPEGETLYF
V: TRBV5-4; J: TRBJ2-7; size: many; D: NA; DNA: TGTGCCAGCAGCTGGGACGGGGCAGGGGAGCAGTACTTC; CDR3: CASSWDGAGEQYF
V: TRBV3-1; J: TRBJ2-7; size: NA; D: NA; DNA: TGTGCCAGCAGCCAAGATTCGGCAGCCGACAATGAGCAGTACTTC; CDR3: CASSQDSAADNEQYF
V: TRBV20-1; J: TRBJ2-1; size: few; D: TRBD1; DNA: TGCAGTGCTCGTGGGGCAGGGGGTTCCCCGGAAGGTGAGCAGTTCTTC; CDR3: CSARGAGGSPEGEQFF
V: TRBV5-1; J: TRBJ1-2; size: few; D: NA; DNA: TGCGCCAGCAGCTTGGTTGGCCCTCCAGATGGCTACACCTTC; CDR3: CASSLVGPPDGYTF
V: TRBV27; J: TRBJ2-7; size: many; D: NA; DNA: TGTGCCAGCAGTTTATTCCCGGCATACGAGCAGTACTTC; CDR3: CASSLFPAYEQYF